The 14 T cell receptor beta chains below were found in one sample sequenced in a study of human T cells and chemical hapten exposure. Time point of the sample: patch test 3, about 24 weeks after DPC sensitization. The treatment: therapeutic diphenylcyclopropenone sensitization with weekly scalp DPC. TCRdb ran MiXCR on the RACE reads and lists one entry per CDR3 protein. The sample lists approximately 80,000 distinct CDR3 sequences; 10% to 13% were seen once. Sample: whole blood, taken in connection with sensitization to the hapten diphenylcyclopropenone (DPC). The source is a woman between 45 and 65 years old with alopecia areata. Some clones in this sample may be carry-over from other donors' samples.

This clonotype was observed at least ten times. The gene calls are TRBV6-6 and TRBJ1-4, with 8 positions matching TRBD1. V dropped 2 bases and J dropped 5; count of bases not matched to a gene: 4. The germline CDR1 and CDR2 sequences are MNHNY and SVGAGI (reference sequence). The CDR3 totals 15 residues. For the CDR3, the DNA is TGTGCCAGCAGTTACCCACAGGGGGGGAATGAAAAACTGTTTTTT. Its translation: CASSYPQGGNEKLFF.

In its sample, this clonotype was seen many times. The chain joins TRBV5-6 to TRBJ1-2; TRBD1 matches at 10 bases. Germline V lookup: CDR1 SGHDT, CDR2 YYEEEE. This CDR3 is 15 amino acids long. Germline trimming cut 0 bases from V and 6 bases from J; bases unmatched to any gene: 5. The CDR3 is CASSLDAGTGDGYTF. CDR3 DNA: TGTGCCAGCAGCTTGGATGCCGGGACAGGGGATGGCTACACCTTC.

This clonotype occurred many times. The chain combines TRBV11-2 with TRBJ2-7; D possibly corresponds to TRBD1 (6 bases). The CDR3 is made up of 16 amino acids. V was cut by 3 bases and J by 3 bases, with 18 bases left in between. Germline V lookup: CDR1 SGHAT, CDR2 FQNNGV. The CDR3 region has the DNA TGTGCCAGCAGCTTGCGACAGGACCAAGGAAACTACGAGCAGTACTTC. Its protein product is CASSLRQDQGNYEQYF. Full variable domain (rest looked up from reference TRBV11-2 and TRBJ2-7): EAGVAQSPRYKIIEKRQSVAFWCNPISGHATLYWYQQILGQGPKLLIQFQNNGVVDDSQLPKDRFSAERLKGVDSTLKIQPAKLEDSAVYLCASSLRQDQGNYEQYFGPGTRLTVT.

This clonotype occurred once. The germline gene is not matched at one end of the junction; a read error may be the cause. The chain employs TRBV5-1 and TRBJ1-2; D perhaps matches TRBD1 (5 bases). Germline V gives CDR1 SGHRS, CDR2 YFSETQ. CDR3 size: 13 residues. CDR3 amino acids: CASGLGPGGGYTF. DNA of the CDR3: TGCGCCAGCGGCTTGGGGCCAGGAGGTGGCTACACCTTC.

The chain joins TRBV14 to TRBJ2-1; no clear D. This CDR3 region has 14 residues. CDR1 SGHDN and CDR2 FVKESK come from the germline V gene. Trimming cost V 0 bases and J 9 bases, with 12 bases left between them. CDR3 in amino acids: CASSQDSTWGEQFF. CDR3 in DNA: TGTGCCAGCAGCCAAGATTCCACCTGGGGTGAGCAGTTCTTC.

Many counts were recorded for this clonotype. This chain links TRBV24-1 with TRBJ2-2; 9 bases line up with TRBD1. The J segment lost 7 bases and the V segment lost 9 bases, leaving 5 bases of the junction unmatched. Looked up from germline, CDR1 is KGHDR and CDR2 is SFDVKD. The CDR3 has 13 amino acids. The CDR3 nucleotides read TGTGCCACCGACAGGGGGGGCGTCGGGGAGCTGTTTTTT. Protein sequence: CATDRGGVGELFF.

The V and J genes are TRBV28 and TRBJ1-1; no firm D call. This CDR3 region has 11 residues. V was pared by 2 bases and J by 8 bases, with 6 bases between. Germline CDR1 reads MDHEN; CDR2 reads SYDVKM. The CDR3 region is CASSLQGEAFF. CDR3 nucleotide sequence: TGTGCCAGCAGTTTACAAGGCGAAGCTTTCTTT.

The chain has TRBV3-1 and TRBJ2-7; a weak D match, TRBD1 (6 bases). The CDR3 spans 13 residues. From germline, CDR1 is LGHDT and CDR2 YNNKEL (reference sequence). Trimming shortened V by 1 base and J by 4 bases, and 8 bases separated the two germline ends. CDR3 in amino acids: CASSQGDKYEQYF. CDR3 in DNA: TGTGCCAGCAGCCAAGGGGACAAATACGAGCAGTACTTC.

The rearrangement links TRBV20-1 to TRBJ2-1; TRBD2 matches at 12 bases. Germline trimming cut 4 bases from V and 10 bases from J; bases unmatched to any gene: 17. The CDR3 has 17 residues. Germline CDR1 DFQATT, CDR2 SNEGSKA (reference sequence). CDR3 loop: CSAKGDPSGRVRWEQFF. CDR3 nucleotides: TGCAGTGCTAAGGGAGACCCTAGCGGGAGGGTGAGATGGGAGCAGTTCTTC.

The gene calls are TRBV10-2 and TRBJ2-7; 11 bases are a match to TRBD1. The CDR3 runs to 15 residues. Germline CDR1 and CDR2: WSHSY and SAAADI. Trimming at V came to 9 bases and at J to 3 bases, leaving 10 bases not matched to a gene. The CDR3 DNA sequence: TGCGCCAGTACCTCCGGGACAGGGGGTCGCTACGAGCAGTACTTC. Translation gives CASTSGTGGRYEQYF.

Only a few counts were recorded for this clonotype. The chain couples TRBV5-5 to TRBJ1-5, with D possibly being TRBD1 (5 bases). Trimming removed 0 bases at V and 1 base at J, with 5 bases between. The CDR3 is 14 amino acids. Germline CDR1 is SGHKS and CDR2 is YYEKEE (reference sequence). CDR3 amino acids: CASSLAGSNQPQHF. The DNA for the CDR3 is TGTGCCAGCAGCTTGGCAGGGAGCAATCAGCCCCAGCATTTT.

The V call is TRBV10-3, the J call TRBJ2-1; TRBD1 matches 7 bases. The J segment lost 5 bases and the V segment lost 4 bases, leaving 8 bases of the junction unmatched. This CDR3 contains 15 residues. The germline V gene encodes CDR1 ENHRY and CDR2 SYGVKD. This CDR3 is CAISGRTGENNEQFF. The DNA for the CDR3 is TGTGCCATCAGTGGTCGGACAGGCGAGAACAATGAGCAGTTCTTC.

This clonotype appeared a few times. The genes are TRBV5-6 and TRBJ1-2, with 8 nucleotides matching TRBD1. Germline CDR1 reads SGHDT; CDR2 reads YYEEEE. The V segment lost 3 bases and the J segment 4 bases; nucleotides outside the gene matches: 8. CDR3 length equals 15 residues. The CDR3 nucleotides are TGTGCCAGCAGCTCGACAGGGGCGGGAAGCTATGGCTACACCTTC. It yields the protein CASSSTGAGSYGYTF.

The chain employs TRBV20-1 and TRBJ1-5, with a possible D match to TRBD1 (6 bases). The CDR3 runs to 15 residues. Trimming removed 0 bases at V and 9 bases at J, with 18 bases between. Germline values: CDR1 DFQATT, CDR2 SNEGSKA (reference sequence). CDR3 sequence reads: CSARDSRQGSRPQHF. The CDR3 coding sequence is TGCAGTGCTAGAGATAGCAGGCAGGGGAGTCGGCCCCAGCATTTT.